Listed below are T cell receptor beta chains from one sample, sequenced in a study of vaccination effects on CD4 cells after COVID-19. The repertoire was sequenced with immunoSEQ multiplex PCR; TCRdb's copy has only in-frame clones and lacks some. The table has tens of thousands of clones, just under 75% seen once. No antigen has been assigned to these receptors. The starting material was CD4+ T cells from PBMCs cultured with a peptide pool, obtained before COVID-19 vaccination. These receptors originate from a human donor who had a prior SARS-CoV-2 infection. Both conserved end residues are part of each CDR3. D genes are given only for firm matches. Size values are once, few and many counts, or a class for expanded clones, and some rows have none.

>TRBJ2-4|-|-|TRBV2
TGTGCCAGCAGTGACAGGAGATCCAAAAACATTCAGTACTTC
CASSDRRSKNIQYF
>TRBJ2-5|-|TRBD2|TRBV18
TGTGCCAGCTCACGAGGAATGGTTTTAGCGGGAGGGCAAGAGACCCAGTACTTC
CASSRGMVLAGGQETQYF
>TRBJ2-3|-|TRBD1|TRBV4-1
TGCGCCAGCAGCCTTCAAGAGGGGGGGACAGGGACGGGTACGCAGTATTTT
CASSLQEGGTGTGTQYF
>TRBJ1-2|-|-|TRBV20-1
TGCAGTGCTGGCGGGGACTATGGCTACACCTTC
CSAGGDYGYTF
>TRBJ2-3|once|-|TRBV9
TGTGCCAGCAGCATCACGCGCGGGGGCAGGGGCACAGATACGCAGTATTTT
CASSITRGGRGTDTQYF
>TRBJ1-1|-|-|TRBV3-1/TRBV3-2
TGTGCCAGCAGCCAAGATGTGCGGGGGAAAGCTTTCTTT
CASSQDVRGKAFF
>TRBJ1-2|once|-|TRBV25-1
TGTGCCAGCAGTGAATATAACAGTGCCTTGGGCTATGGCTACACCTTC
CASSEYNSALGYGYTF
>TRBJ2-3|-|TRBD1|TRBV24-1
TGTGCCACCAGTGACCCCCTGGGACAGGGGAGAGATACGCAGTATTTT
CATSDPLGQGRDTQYF
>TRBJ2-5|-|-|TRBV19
TGTGCCAGTAGTGTAAAGGTGGGGACCTCAGAGACCCAGTACTTC
CASSVKVGTSETQYF
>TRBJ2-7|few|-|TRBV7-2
TGTGCCAGCAGCTTAGCCCGACTAGGGGGCGAGCAGTACTTC
CASSLARLGGEQYF
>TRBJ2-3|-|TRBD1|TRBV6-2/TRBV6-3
TGTGCCAGCAGTCAGGGGACAGGGAGGGCAGATACGCAGTATTTT
CASSQGTGRADTQYF
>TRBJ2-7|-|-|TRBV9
TGTGCCAGCAGCCGGGACGGCCGATACGAGCAGTACTTC
CASSRDGRYEQYF
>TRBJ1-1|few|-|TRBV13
TGTGCCAGCAGCTTAACCAGGGGCACTGAAGCTTTCTTT
CASSLTRGTEAFF
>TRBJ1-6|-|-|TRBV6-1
TGTGCCAGCAGTTCCGGGAGCTCCTATAATTCACCCCTCCACTTT
CASSSGSSYNSPLHF
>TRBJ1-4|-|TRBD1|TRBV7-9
TGTGCCAGCAGCTTAGCGTTGGGACAGGGGGATGAAAAACTGTTTTTT
CASSLALGQGDEKLFF
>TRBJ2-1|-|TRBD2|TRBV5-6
TGTGCCAGCAGCTTGTATAGCGGGGGGGCTTATGAGCAGTTCTTC
CASSLYSGGAYEQFF
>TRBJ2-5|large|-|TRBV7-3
TGTGCCAGCAGCTACGGACAGCAAGAGACCCAGTACTTC
CASSYGQQETQYF
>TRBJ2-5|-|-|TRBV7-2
TGTGCCAGCAGCTTCCGCTGGGCCCAAGAGACCCAGTACTTC
CASSFRWAQETQYF
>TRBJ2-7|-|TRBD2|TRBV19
TGTGCCAGTAGCCTCGGGCTAGCGGGAACCTACGAGCAGTACTTC
CASSLGLAGTYEQYF
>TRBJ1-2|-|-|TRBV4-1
TGCGCCAGCAGCCAAGATGGAGATCATGGCTACACCTTC
CASSQDGDHGYTF
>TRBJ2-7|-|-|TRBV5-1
TGCGCCAGCAGCTTGAGTTTTGGTCAGAGCTACGAGCAGTACTTC
CASSLSFGQSYEQYF
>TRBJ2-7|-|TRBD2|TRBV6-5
TGTGCCAGCAGTTACGGCGGGGGCGAGCAGTACTTC
CASSYGGGEQYF
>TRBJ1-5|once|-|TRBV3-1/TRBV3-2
TGTGCCAGCAGCGCAATCGCAGGGAATCAGCCCCAGCATTTT
CASSAIAGNQPQHF
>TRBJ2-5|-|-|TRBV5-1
TGCGCCAGCGCACTTAACCCGTTGGCCTCGGGGACACAAGAGACCCAGTACTTC
CASALNPLASGTQETQYF